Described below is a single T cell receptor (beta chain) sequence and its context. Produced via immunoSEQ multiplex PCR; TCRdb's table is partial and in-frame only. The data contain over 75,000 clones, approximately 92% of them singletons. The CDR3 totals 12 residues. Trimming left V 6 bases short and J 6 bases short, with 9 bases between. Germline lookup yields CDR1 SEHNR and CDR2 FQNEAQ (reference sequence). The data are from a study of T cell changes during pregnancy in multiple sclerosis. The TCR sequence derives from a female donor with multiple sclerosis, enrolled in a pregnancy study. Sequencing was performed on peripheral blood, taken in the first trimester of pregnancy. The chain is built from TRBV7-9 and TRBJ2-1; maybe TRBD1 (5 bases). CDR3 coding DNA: TGTGCCAGCAGGTCCCAGGGCAATGAGCAGTTCTTC. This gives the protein CASRSQGNEQFF.